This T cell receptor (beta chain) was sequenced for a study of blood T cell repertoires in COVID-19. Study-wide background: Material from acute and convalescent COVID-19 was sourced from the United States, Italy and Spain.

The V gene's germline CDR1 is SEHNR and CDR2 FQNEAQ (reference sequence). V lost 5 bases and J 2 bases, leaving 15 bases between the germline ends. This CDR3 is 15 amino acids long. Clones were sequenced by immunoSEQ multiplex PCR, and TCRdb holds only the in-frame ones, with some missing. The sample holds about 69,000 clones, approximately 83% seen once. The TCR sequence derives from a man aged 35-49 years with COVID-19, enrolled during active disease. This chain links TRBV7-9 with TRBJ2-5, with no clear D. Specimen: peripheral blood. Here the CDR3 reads CASSPGGGGQETQYF. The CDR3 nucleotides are TGTGCCAGCAGCCCCGGCGGCGGCGGACAAGAGACCCAGTACTTC.